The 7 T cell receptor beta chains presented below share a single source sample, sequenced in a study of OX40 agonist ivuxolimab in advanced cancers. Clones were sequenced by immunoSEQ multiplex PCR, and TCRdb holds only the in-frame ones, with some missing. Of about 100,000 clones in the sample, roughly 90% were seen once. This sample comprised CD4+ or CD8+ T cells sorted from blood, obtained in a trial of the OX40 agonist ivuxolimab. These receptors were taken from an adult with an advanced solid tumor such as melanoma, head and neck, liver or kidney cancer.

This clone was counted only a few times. This CDR3 reads CASSLRGRATDTQYF. The CDR3 DNA follows: TGTGCCAGCAGCTTACGGGGGAGGGCCACAGATACGCAGTATTTT. This chain connects TRBV7-3 to TRBJ2-3, with 7 nucleotides matching TRBD2. The junction had 4 bases not matched to a gene; V was cut back by 2 bases and J by 2 bases. Germline V lookup: CDR1 SGHTA, CDR2 FQGTGA. There are 15 residues in the CDR3. Filled out from reference TRBV7-3 and TRBJ2-3, the complete variable domain reads GAGVSQTPSNKVTEKGKYVELRCDPISGHTALYWYRQSLGQGPEFLIYFQGTGAADDSGLPNDRFFAVRPEGSVSTLKIQRTERGDSAVYLCASSLRGRATDTQYFGPGTRLTVL.

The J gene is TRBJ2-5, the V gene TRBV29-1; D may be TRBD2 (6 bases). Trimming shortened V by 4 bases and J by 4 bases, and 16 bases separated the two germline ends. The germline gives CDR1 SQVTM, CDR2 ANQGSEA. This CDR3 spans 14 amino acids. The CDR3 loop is CSVGAWEAGETQYF. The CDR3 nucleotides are TGCAGCGTTGGCGCCTGGGAAGCGGGAGAGACCCAGTACTTC.

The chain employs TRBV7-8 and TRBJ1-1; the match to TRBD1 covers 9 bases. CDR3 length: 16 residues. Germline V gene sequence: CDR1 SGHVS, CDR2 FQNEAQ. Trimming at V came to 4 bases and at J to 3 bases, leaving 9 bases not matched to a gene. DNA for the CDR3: TGTGCCAGCAGCTCACAGGGGGCTTTGTGGGACACTGAAGCTTTCTTT. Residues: CASSSQGALWDTEAFF.

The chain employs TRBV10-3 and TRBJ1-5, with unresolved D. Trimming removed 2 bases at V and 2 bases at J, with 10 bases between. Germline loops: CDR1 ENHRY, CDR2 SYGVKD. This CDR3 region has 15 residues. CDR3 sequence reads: CAISEVSGGNQPQHF. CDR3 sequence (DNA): TGTGCCATCAGTGAGGTTAGTGGGGGCAATCAGCCCCAGCATTTT.

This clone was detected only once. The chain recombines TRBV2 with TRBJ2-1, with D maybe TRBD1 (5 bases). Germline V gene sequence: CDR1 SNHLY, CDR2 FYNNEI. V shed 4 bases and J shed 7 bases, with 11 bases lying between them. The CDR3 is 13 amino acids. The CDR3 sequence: CASSADGHNEQFF. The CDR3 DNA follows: TGTGCCAGCAGTGCCGACGGACATAATGAGCAGTTCTTC.

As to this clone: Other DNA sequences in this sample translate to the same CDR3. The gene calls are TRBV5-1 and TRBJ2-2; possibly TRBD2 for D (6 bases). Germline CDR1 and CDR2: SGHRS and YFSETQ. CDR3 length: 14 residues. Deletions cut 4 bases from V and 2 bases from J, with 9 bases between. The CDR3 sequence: CASSRDSNTGELFF. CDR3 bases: TGCGCCAGCAGCCGGGACTCAAACACCGGGGAGCTGTTTTTT.

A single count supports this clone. CDR3 sequence: CASSDVGQGNTEAFF. The DNA of the CDR3 is TGTGCCAGCAGTGATGTCGGACAGGGGAACACTGAAGCTTTCTTT. The chain carries TRBV6-1 and TRBJ1-1, with 8 nucleotides matching TRBD1. Germline V gene data show CDR1 as MNHNS and CDR2 as SASEGT. CDR3 length equals 15 residues. Trimming took 3 bases from V and 1 from J; bases not matched to a gene: 4.